The 30 T cell receptor beta chains below all came from one sample that was sequenced in a study of T cell repertoires in cytomegalovirus infection. A single record per CDR3 protein comes from TCRdb applying MiXCR to the reads. The sample contains 200,000 or so distinct CDR3 sequences, 25% to 30% of which appear only once. The specimen was PBMCs. Receptors were obtained from a human donor in good health (CMV status not recorded). Some clones in this sample may be carry-over from other donors' samples.

The genes are TRBV6-5 and TRBJ1-1, with D tentatively TRBD1 (5 bases). Trimming shortened V by 0 bases and J by 0 bases, and 8 bases separated the two germline ends. The CDR3 length is 15 residues. Germline loops: CDR1 MNHEY, CDR2 SVGAGI. As DNA, the CDR3 is TGTGCCAGCAGTTACTCGCCAGGGATGAACACTGAAGCTTTCTTT. This encodes CASSYSPGMNTEAFF.

The chain recombines TRBV19 with TRBJ1-1; 7 bases fit TRBD1. The CDR3 runs 17 residues. The V segment lost 7 bases and the J segment 0 bases; nucleotides outside the gene matches: 14. Germline values: CDR1 LNHDA, CDR2 SQIVND (reference sequence). The CDR3 here is CASTPRGNLGVNTEAFF. The CDR3 region has the DNA TGTGCCAGTACTCCCAGGGGGAACCTAGGCGTGAACACTGAAGCTTTCTTT.

The V and J genes are TRBV29-1 and TRBJ1-2; weak D call: TRBD1 (5 bases). The V and J ends lost 3 bases and 6 bases respectively, with 11 bases between them. Germline lookup yields CDR1 SQVTM and CDR2 ANQGSEA. This CDR3 has 12 amino acids. The CDR3 bases are TGCAGCGTTGATGGGGGAATCGATGGCTACACCTTC. Translating it yields CSVDGGIDGYTF. Supplemented by reference TRBV29-1 and TRBJ1-2, the full variable domain reads SAVISQKPSRDICQRGTSLTIQCQVDSQVTMMFWYRQQPGQSLTLIATANQGSEATYESGFVIDKFPISRPNLTFSTLTVSNMSPEDSSIYLCSVDGGIDGYTFGSGTRLTVV.

This clonotype was recorded a few times. The V and J genes are TRBV27 and TRBJ1-6; D gene unclear. From germline, CDR1 is MNHEY and CDR2 SMNVEV (reference sequence). Deletions cut 2 bases from V and 7 bases from J, with 15 bases between. This CDR3 is built from 16 residues. Here the CDR3 reads CASSLGAAGLNSPLHF. In DNA, the CDR3 is TGTGCCAGCAGTTTAGGAGCAGCCGGTTTGAATTCACCCCTCCACTTT.

This clonotype showed up just a few times. This chain links TRBV11-2 with TRBJ1-1; TRBD1 might be the D (5 bases). CDR3 length: 16 residues. CDR1 is SGHAT and CDR2 is FQNNGV in the germline V gene. Trimming cost V 7 bases and J 1 base, with 19 bases left between them. The CDR3 is CASTQMGGRGNTEAFF. For the CDR3, the DNA is TGTGCCAGCACCCAGATGGGGGGGAGAGGGAACACTGAAGCTTTCTTT.

The chain has TRBV20-1 and TRBJ2-1; no clear D. The CDR3 consists of 14 residues. CDR1 is DFQATT, CDR2 SNEGSKA, per germline (reference sequence). V was clipped by 4 bases and J by 8 bases, with 18 bases between them. CDR3 loop: CSANEVEWVHEQFF. The CDR3 nucleotides read TGCAGTGCTAATGAAGTGGAGTGGGTCCATGAGCAGTTCTTC.

The table lists this clonotype with a few counts. The chain is built from TRBV7-2 and TRBJ2-7; 8 bases map to TRBD1. CDR1 SGHTA and CDR2 FQGNSA come from the germline V gene. V shed 4 bases, J shed 5 bases, and the junction held 10 bases outside the gene matches. CDR3 length: 15 residues. CDR3 DNA sequence: TGTGCCAGCAGCTCGTCCCGGGACAGGATTGACGAGCAGTACTTC. Amino acids: CASSSSRDRIDEQYF.

The chain couples TRBV7-8 to TRBJ2-7, with D tentatively TRBD1 (5 bases). Germline V gene lookup returns CDR1 SGHVS and CDR2 FQNEAQ. V was shortened by 3 bases and J by 0 bases, with 9 bases between the two germline ends. This CDR3 has 14 amino acids. The CDR3 DNA sequence: TGTGCCAGCAGCTTCTCGCAGGGCTCCTACGAGCAGTACTTC. Translation gives CASSFSQGSYEQYF.

This clonotype was counted ten times or more. The rearrangement joins TRBV11-3 to TRBJ2-5; no reliable D call. The CDR3 loop spans 13 amino acids. The germline V gene has CDR1 SGHNT and CDR2 YENEEA. Trimming cost V 6 bases and J 5 bases, with 13 bases left between them. The CDR3 DNA follows: TGTGCCAGCAGTCTTACCTCCCCCGAGACCCAGTACTTC. Its translation: CASSLTSPETQYF.

This clonotype has a handful of counts. This sequence joins TRBV6-2 or TRBV6-3 and TRBJ2-3; the D gene is possibly TRBD2 (6 bases). Trimming pared 5 bases from V and 2 bases from J, leaving 14 bases between. The CDR3 length is 15 residues. Germline loops: CDR1 MNHEY, CDR2 SVGEGT. As DNA, the CDR3 is TGTGCCAGCAGTCGACCGGGACTTAACACAGATACGCAGTATTTT. As protein: CASSRPGLNTDTQYF.

This clonotype was counted between two and nine times. The genes are TRBV6-2 or TRBV6-3 and TRBJ1-6; no reliable D call. The CDR3 is made up of 12 amino acids. Trimming took off 5 bases at V and 11 bases at J, with 10 bases between the two ends. Germline values: CDR1 MNHEY, CDR2 SVGEGT. The CDR3 bases are TGTGCCAGCAGTCTATCAGAAACACCCCTCCACTTT. As protein: CASSLSETPLHF.

Comments on this clonotype: Mismatch with germline at one junction end may stem from a read error. The gene calls are TRBV5-3 and TRBJ1-6; D gene unclear. TRBV5-3 is noted as an ORF with a role that remains uncertain. CDR3 length: 14 residues. The CDR3: CASSLGMGNSPLHF. The CDR3 nucleotides are TGTGCCAGCAGCTTGGGGATGGGGAATTCACCCCTCCACTTT.

This clonotype turned up a few times. The rearrangement links TRBV7-3 to TRBJ2-3, with D perhaps being TRBD1 or TRBD2 (5 bases each). Deletions cut 5 bases from V and 3 bases from J, with 12 bases between. Germline CDR1 and CDR2: SGHTA and FQGTGA. The CDR3 contains 14 residues. The CDR3 sequence is CASSLEGRTDTQYF. The CDR3 DNA reads as TGTGCCAGCAGCCTCGAGGGGCGGACAGATACGCAGTATTTT.

This clonotype was detected only a few times. The chain recombines TRBV15 with TRBJ1-5; unclear D gene. CDR1 and CDR2 from the germline V gene are LNHNV and YYDKDF (reference sequence). Trimming shortened V by 8 bases and J by 2 bases, and 13 bases separated the two germline ends. The length of the CDR3 is 14 residues. CDR3 amino acids: CATGPQVGNQPQHF. Here the CDR3 DNA reads TGTGCCACCGGACCCCAGGTAGGCAATCAGCCCCAGCATTTT.

In its sample, this clonotype was seen many times. This chain connects TRBV7-2 to TRBJ2-5; 7 bases line up with TRBD1. J lost 5 bases, V lost 4 bases, and 10 bases had no gene match. This CDR3 is built from 15 residues. Germline CDR1 is SGHTA and CDR2 is FQGNSA. The CDR3 DNA is TGTGCCAGCAGCTCCCCCTTGACAGGGCGGGAGACCCAGTACTTC. It specifies CASSSPLTGRETQYF.

The CDR3 protein is CASSRPLREDTEAFF. Written as DNA, the CDR3 is TGTGCCAGCAGTCGCCCTCTTCGGGAGGACACTGAAGCTTTCTTT. The rearrangement joins TRBV12-3 or TRBV12-4 to TRBJ1-1; no clear D. Trimming pared 5 bases from V and 3 bases from J, leaving 16 bases between. CDR3 length equals 15 residues.

This chain uses TRBV27 with TRBJ2-7; D unclear. The ends were cut back, 1 base at V and 0 bases at J, with 7 bases in the middle. CDR1 is MNHEY and CDR2 is SMNVEV in the germline V gene (reference sequence). CDR3 length: 14 amino acids. The CDR3 reads CASSLFGSSYEQYF. CDR3 nucleotide sequence: TGTGCCAGCAGTTTATTTGGTAGCTCCTACGAGCAGTACTTC.

The V gene is TRBV29-1, the J gene TRBJ2-5, with D perhaps matching TRBD1 or TRBD2 (5 bases each). CDR3 length equals 13 residues. V was clipped by 2 bases and J by 1 base, with 8 bases between them. Germline CDR1 reads SQVTM; CDR2 reads ANQGSEA. DNA of the CDR3: TGCAGCGTTGAACAGGGACGCCAAGAGACCCAGTACTTC. It translates to CSVEQGRQETQYF.

The rearrangement uses TRBV5-1 and TRBJ1-2, with D unclear. This CDR3 region has 12 residues. Germline V gene lookup returns CDR1 SGHRS and CDR2 YFSETQ. Trimming pared 4 bases from V and 8 bases from J, leaving 12 bases between. This CDR3 reads CASSEGRWGYTF. For the CDR3, the DNA is TGCGCCAGCAGCGAGGGCAGATGGGGCTACACCTTC.

The chain links TRBV2 to TRBJ2-2; D remains unclear. Trimming stripped 6 bases from V and 2 bases from J, with 13 bases between. Germline lookup yields CDR1 SNHLY and CDR2 FYNNEI. This CDR3 comprises 15 residues. The CDR3 spells CASRGILTNTGELFF. The CDR3 DNA sequence: TGTGCCAGCAGAGGGATCCTTACTAACACCGGGGAGCTGTTTTTT.

This clonotype was seen a handful of times. The J gene is TRBJ2-7, the V gene TRBV19; 7 positions match TRBD1. The CDR3 runs to 14 residues. J was trimmed by 4 bases and V by 7 bases; bases with no gene match: 10. The germline V gene encodes CDR1 LNHDA and CDR2 SQIVND (reference sequence). The CDR3 loop reads CASTNGGQVYEQYF. The CDR3 nucleotides read TGTGCCAGTACTAACGGAGGACAGGTGTACGAGCAGTACTTC.

A few counts support this clonotype. V and J are TRBV4-2 and TRBJ1-3; D perhaps matches TRBD1 (6 bases). V gave up 0 bases and J gave up 0 bases, with 12 bases separating them. Germline lookup yields CDR1 LGHNA and CDR2 YNFKEQ. The CDR3 extends over 17 amino acids. The CDR3 loop is CASSQDSGRGSGNTIYF. The CDR3 nucleotides read TGTGCCAGCAGCCAAGATTCTGGCAGGGGCTCTGGAAACACCATATATTTT.

V is TRBV12-3 or TRBV12-4 and J is TRBJ1-4; D call uncertain. The CDR3 loop spans 14 amino acids. Trimming removed 2 bases from V and 3 bases from J, with 7 bases in between. CDR3 loop: CASSLYTSNEKLFF. CDR3 in DNA: TGTGCCAGCAGTTTATATACGTCTAATGAAAAACTGTTTTTT.

Ten or more counts support this clonotype. The chain has TRBV7-3 and TRBJ2-2, with D possibly being TRBD2 (6 bases). CDR1 is SGHTA and CDR2 is FQGTGA in the germline V gene. V gave up 5 bases and J gave up 4 bases, with 20 bases separating them. The CDR3 covers 17 residues. The CDR3, as DNA: TGTGCCAGCAGCCCCGACAATGATGGGGGAGGCACCGGGGAGCTGTTTTTT. This gives the protein CASSPDNDGGGTGELFF.

In its sample, this clonotype was seen once. The chain uses TRBV20-1 and TRBJ2-5; TRBD2 might be the D (6 bases). This CDR3 has 13 residues. Trimming cost V 5 bases and J 2 bases, with 12 bases left between them. The germline V gene has CDR1 DFQATT and CDR2 SNEGSKA (reference sequence). CDR3 DNA sequence: TGCAGTGCTCTCCGCGGGACTCAAGAGACCCAGTACTTC. Translating it yields CSALRGTQETQYF.

The V call is TRBV12-3 or TRBV12-4, the J call TRBJ1-1; D possibly corresponds to TRBD1 (5 bases). The CDR3 length is 13 residues. Trimming removed 6 bases at V and 2 bases at J, with 10 bases between. The CDR3 loop is CASRRGVNTEAFF. CDR3 nucleotide sequence: TGTGCCAGCAGGCGAGGGGTTAACACTGAAGCTTTCTTT.

The chain joins TRBV5-1 to TRBJ2-3; D may be TRBD2 (5 bases). With 0 bases removed from V and 4 bases from J, the gap between germline ends came to 15 bases. Germline loops: CDR1 SGHRS, CDR2 YFSETQ. The CDR3 runs 16 residues. CDR3 in DNA: TGCGCCAGCAGCTTGGTGTCTAGCCGTTTACCAGATACGCAGTATTTT. Its translation: CASSLVSSRLPDTQYF.

This clonotype appeared a few times. The rearrangement uses TRBV5-5 and TRBJ2-7; D is possibly TRBD1 (5 bases). Germline CDR1 SGHKS, CDR2 YYEKEE (reference sequence). There are 14 residues in the CDR3. V was trimmed by 0 bases and J by 2 bases, leaving 9 bases between them. As DNA, the CDR3 is TGTGCCAGCAGCTTGGGACAGTCAACCTACGAGCAGTACTTC. Encoded protein: CASSLGQSTYEQYF.

The V gene is TRBV10-3, the J gene TRBJ1-2; the D gene is possibly TRBD1 (5 bases). The CDR3 spans 11 residues. Trimming took off 4 bases at V and 8 bases at J, with 8 bases between the two ends. The germline V gene encodes CDR1 ENHRY and CDR2 SYGVKD. The CDR3, as DNA: TGTGCCATCAGTGGAGGGGACGGCTACACCTTC. Amino acid sequence: CAISGGDGYTF.

This sequence joins TRBV3-1 and TRBJ2-2; 7 nucleotides match TRBD2. The CDR3 is 17 residues long. V shed 2 bases, J shed 4 bases, and the junction held 10 bases outside the gene matches. In germline, CDR1 is LGHDT, CDR2 YNNKEL (reference sequence). CDR3 nucleotides: TGTGCCAGCAGCCAAAATGTTCGGCGGGGGTTCACCGGGGAGCTGTTTTTT. It encodes CASSQNVRRGFTGELFF.